What follows are 21 T cell receptor beta chains derived from one specimen sequenced in a study of cytomegalovirus exposure and HLA in healthy donors. PCR used 60 Vbeta primers and 13 Jbeta primers. Measured with immunoSEQ multiplex PCR; TCRdb has only the in-frame clones, and not every one. Of about 170,000 clones in the sample, 80% to 90% are singletons; the top ten hold around 0.8%. Sequencing was carried out using PBMCs. These receptors were obtained from a woman between 18 and 29 years old in good health and CMV-seronegative.

The gene calls are TRBV4-1 and TRBJ1-3, with D possibly TRBD1 on 5 matching bases. This CDR3 is built from 16 residues. Trimming cost V 1 base and J 0 bases, with 10 bases left between them. Germline-derived CDR1 and CDR2 are MGHRA and YSYEKL. As DNA, the CDR3 is TGCGCCAGCAGCCAAGGACAGCTTATCTCTGGAAACACCATATATTTT. It is translated as CASSQGQLISGNTIYF.

For this clone: One end of the junction fails to match germline, which may point to a read error. The chain combines TRBV5-4 with TRBJ2-2; D may be TRBD1 (6 bases). The CDR3 is made up of 15 amino acids. The germline gives CDR1 SGHNT, CDR2 YYREEE (reference sequence). CDR3 protein: CASGLGAANTGELFF. DNA for the CDR3: TGTGCCAGCGGCTTGGGGGCAGCGAACACCGGGGAGCTGTTTTTT.

The V gene is TRBV6-1, the J gene TRBJ2-7; 7 positions match TRBD2. After removal of 6 bases from V and 0 bases from J, the junction contained 5 bases not matched to a gene. Per germline, CDR1 MNHNS and CDR2 SASEGT. This CDR3 is built from 14 residues. DNA of the CDR3: TGTGCCAGCAGGCGGGAGACGGCCTCCTACGAGCAGTACTTC. It translates to CASRRETASYEQYF.

The chain carries TRBV27 and TRBJ2-1; 16 nucleotides line up with TRBD2. V was pared by 3 bases and J by 14 bases, with 7 bases of the junction left unmatched. CDR1 and CDR2 (germline): MNHEY, SMNVEV (reference sequence). This CDR3 spans 15 amino acids. The DNA of the CDR3 is TGTGCCAGCAGTTTTCAGGGACTAGCGGGAGGGCGAGAGTTCTTC. As protein: CASSFQGLAGGREFF.

The chain recombines TRBV14 with TRBJ2-7, with TRBD2 as a possible D gene (5 bases). V dropped 1 base and J dropped 6 bases, with 16 bases sitting between them. CDR1 and CDR2 from the germline V gene are SGHDN and FVKESK. The CDR3 runs 15 residues. Here the CDR3 reads CASSQAHEGVGEQYF. As DNA, the CDR3 is TGTGCCAGCAGCCAAGCTCACGAGGGAGTAGGCGAGCAGTACTTC.

The chain recombines TRBV12-5 with TRBJ2-7; D unclear. Trimming cost V 0 bases and J 3 bases, with 12 bases left between them. Germline CDR1 reads LGHNT; CDR2 reads FRNRAP. CDR3 length equals 15 residues. The CDR3 nucleotides read TGTGCTAGTGGTTTGGTAAATCCTGGCGGCTACGAGCAGTACTTC. It yields the protein CASGLVNPGGYEQYF.

The chain employs TRBV5-1 and TRBJ2-6; D remains ambiguous. Germline CDR1 reads SGHRS; CDR2 reads YFSETQ. Trimming pared 4 bases from V and 2 bases from J, leaving 10 bases between. This CDR3 contains 15 residues. CDR3: CASSLPLPGANVLTF. In DNA form, the CDR3 reads TGCGCCAGCAGCCTGCCACTACCTGGGGCCAACGTCCTGACTTTC.

DNA of the CDR3: TGTGCCAGCAGCCCTGGGACAGGGAGTCAGCCCCAGCATTTT. This gives the protein CASSPGTGSQPQHF. This chain connects TRBV7-2 to TRBJ1-5; 9 bases are shared with TRBD1. The CDR3 loop spans 14 amino acids. Trimming at V came to 5 bases and at J to 6 bases, leaving 5 bases not matched to a gene. In germline, CDR1 is SGHTA, CDR2 FQGNSA.

V is TRBV4-1 and J is TRBJ2-1; 7 bases fit TRBD1. The CDR3 extends over 13 amino acids. The V segment lost 2 bases and the J segment 8 bases; nucleotides outside the gene matches: 3. Germline values: CDR1 MGHRA, CDR2 YSYEKL. The CDR3 loop reads CASSQPTGDEQFF. The CDR3 region has the DNA TGCGCCAGCAGCCAACCTACAGGGGATGAGCAGTTCTTC.

This chain uses TRBV7-9 with TRBJ2-3, with 8 positions matching TRBD1. Losses at the gene ends were 4 bases for V and 6 bases for J; bases not matched to a gene: 18. Germline CDR1 reads SEHNR; CDR2 reads FQNEAQ (reference sequence). This CDR3 region has 18 residues. DNA for the CDR3: TGTGCCAGCAGCTACGCCCTGACAGGGGATAATTCGTTGGATACGCAGTATTTT. This translates into CASSYALTGDNSLDTQYF.

In this sample, this clone turned up once. The CDR3 does not close with the conserved phenylalanine or tryptophan, likely indicating a read error. The gene calls are TRBV2 and TRBJ1-2; a weak D match, TRBD1 (5 bases). This CDR3 contains 16 residues. Germline CDR1 is SNHLY and CDR2 is FYNNEI. CDR3 sequence: CGGVSEPLIPNYGYTL. The CDR3 bases are TGTGGGGGGGTCAGTGAGCCGCTTATACCTAACTATGGCTACACCCTC.

This clone was seen more than once but under ten times. V is TRBV27 and J is TRBJ1-2; 7 bases fit TRBD1. The J segment lost 5 bases and the V segment lost 8 bases, leaving 11 bases of the junction unmatched. This CDR3 is 14 amino acids long. From germline, CDR1 is MNHEY and CDR2 SMNVEV (reference sequence). The CDR3 DNA reads as TGTGCCAGCGGGCCTTCTGGGACAGCTTATGGCTACACCTTC. This sequence encodes CASGPSGTAYGYTF.

This rearrangement joins TRBV6-1 to TRBJ2-7, with D perhaps TRBD1 (6 bases). Germline lookup yields CDR1 MNHNS and CDR2 SASEGT. V was cut by 11 bases and J by 1 base, with 18 bases left in between. The CDR3 sequence is 14 residues long. The CDR3 bases are TGTGCCGGGAAAACCGACAGGTCGTCCTACGAGCAGTACTTC. It specifies CAGKTDRSSYEQYF.

This rearrangement joins TRBV10-3 to TRBJ2-7, with 8 nucleotides matching TRBD2. The length of the CDR3 is 15 residues. V trimming: 2 bases; J trimming: 6 bases; junction bases outside the gene matches: 9. Germline-derived CDR1 and CDR2 are ENHRY and SYGVKD. The CDR3: CAISEGLAKGLEQYF. The CDR3 DNA reads as TGTGCCATCAGTGAGGGACTAGCAAAAGGGCTCGAGCAGTACTTC.

The chain carries TRBV28 and TRBJ2-1, with 12 positions matching TRBD2. V gave up 2 bases and J gave up 7 bases; unmatched junction bases: 6. Germline V gene lookup returns CDR1 MDHEN and CDR2 SYDVKM. The CDR3 is made up of 16 amino acids. CDR3 amino acids: CASSLGASGRGNEQFF. CDR3 nucleotides: TGTGCCAGCAGTTTAGGGGCTAGCGGGAGGGGAAATGAGCAGTTCTTC.

This chain's CDR3 is CASSLRSSGQLIAYEQYF. In DNA form, the CDR3 reads TGTGCCAGCAGCTTACGTTCGTCGGGACAATTGATTGCCTACGAGCAGTACTTC. The gene calls are TRBV5-4 and TRBJ2-7, with a weak D call TRBD1 (6 bases). CDR1 SGHNT and CDR2 YYREEE come from the germline V gene (reference sequence). V was trimmed by 2 bases and J by 2 bases, leaving 23 bases between them. This CDR3 has 18 residues.

V is TRBV6-6 and J is TRBJ2-7; D is possibly TRBD1 (5 bases). The length of the CDR3 is 14 residues. Germline CDR1 is MNHNY and CDR2 is SVGAGI (reference sequence). Deletions cut 2 bases from V and 3 bases from J, with 11 bases between. DNA for the CDR3: TGTGCCAGCAGTTACGCACAAGGGGTCTACGAGCAGTACTTC. Amino acids: CASSYAQGVYEQYF.

The rearrangement uses TRBV5-4 and TRBJ2-5; TRBD1 agrees at 10 bases. CDR3 size: 16 residues. CDR1 is SGHNT, CDR2 YYREEE, per germline (reference sequence). V shed 3 bases, J shed 4 bases, and the junction held 9 bases outside the gene matches. The DNA for the CDR3 is TGTGCCAGCAGCTCGGGGTGGGACAGGGGAGGAGAGACCCAGTACTTC. Translation: CASSSGWDRGGETQYF.

This clone was observed a handful of times. The chain combines TRBV6-1 with TRBJ1-1; D is perhaps TRBD1 (5 bases). Trimming took 1 base from V and 5 from J, leaving 11 bases between them. Germline CDR1 and CDR2: MNHNS and SASEGT. The CDR3 sequence is 14 residues long. The CDR3: CASSEVRAGTEAFF. CDR3 nucleotide sequence: TGTGCCAGCAGTGAAGTCAGGGCTGGTACTGAAGCTTTCTTT.

This rearrangement joins TRBV19 to TRBJ2-1; D is uncertain. This CDR3 comprises 12 residues. Trimming stripped 4 bases from V and 9 bases from J, with 10 bases between. From germline, CDR1 is LNHDA and CDR2 SQIVND (reference sequence). CDR3 in DNA: TGTGCCAGTAGTACCAGTGGGCCTGAGCAGTTCTTC. Amino acid sequence: CASSTSGPEQFF.

V is TRBV29-1 and J is TRBJ2-3; a possible D gene is TRBD2 (5 bases). CDR1 SQVTM and CDR2 ANQGSEA come from the germline V gene. This CDR3 region has 13 residues. Trimming removed 1 base at V and 4 bases at J, with 9 bases between. CDR3 in amino acids: CSVEGEGPDTQYF. For the CDR3, the DNA is TGCAGCGTTGAAGGAGAGGGTCCAGATACGCAGTATTTT.